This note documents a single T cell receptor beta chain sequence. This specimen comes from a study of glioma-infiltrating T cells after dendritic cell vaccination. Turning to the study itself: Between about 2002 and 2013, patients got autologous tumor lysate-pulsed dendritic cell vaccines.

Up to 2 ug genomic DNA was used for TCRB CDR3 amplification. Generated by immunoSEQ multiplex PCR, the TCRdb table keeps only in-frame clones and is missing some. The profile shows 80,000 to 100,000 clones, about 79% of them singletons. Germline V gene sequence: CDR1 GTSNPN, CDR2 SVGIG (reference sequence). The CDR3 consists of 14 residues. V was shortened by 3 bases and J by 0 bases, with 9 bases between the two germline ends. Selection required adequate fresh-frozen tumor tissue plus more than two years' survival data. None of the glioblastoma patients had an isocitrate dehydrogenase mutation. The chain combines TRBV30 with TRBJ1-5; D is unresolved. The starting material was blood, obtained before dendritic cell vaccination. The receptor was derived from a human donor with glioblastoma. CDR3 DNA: TGTGCCTGGAGGGCCGGGAATAGCAATCAGCCCCAGCATTTT. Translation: CAWRAGNSNQPQHF.